Below are 7 T cell receptor beta chains sequenced from a single sample in a study of CXCR3-negative and CXCR3-positive naive CD8 T cells. The TRB cDNA libraries were prepared by 5' RACE with UMI labels. TCRdb re-called the 5' RACE reads, yielding one record per CDR3 amino acid sequence without DNA. This sample contains some 22,000 distinct CDR3 sequences. The sample was memory CD8+ T cells from blood. The source of these receptors is a human donor in good health. Some clones in this sample may be carry-over from other donors' samples.

The rearrangement uses TRBV9 and TRBJ2-3; there is no DNA to check the TCRdb D call of TRBD1. The CDR3 spans 16 residues. CDR1 SGDLS and CDR2 YYNGEE come from the germline V gene. Here the CDR3 reads CASSVEGGWSSDTQYF.

The V call is TRBV12-3 or TRBV12-4, the J call TRBJ2-5; no DNA is available, so the TRBD1 call from TCRdb remains unchecked. CDR3 size: 13 residues. The CDR3 loop reads CATGTGEIETQYF.

The chain couples TRBV9 to TRBJ2-7. In germline, CDR1 is SGDLS, CDR2 YYNGEE. CDR3 length: 14 residues. The CDR3 protein is CASSRSLQAYEQYF.

The V and J genes are TRBV28 and TRBJ1-2; the TCRdb call, TRBD1, lacks DNA for checking. The germline V gene has CDR1 MDHEN and CDR2 SYDVKM. The CDR3 has 15 residues. The CDR3 protein is CASTLPAGSNYGYTF.

V is TRBV27 and J is TRBJ2-7. The CDR3 spans 14 residues. Germline loops: CDR1 MNHEY, CDR2 SMNVEV (reference sequence). This CDR3 is CASSSDRSDYEQYF.

This chain joins TRBV6-5 and TRBJ2-2. Looked up from germline, CDR1 is MNHEY and CDR2 is SVGAGI. The CDR3 length is 17 residues. The CDR3 is CASSFYPKIANTGELFF.

By frequency, this clonotype registers medium-sized. The CDR3 loop is CSASPPRDSYEQYF. V is TRBV20-1 and J is TRBJ2-7; TCRdb lists TRBD1, though no DNA is available to test this call. Per the germline V gene, CDR1 is DFQATT and CDR2 is SNEGSKA (reference sequence). This CDR3 contains 14 residues.